This T cell receptor beta chain was sequenced for a study of shared clonotypes between healthy human individuals. Findings and caveats of the study: Rarefaction indicated that sorted-subset sequencing remained incomplete although depth was large.

In the CD4+ fraction, cells were divided into CD45RA+ naive and CD45RA-negative memory subsets. The V gene's germline CDR1 is MDHEN and CDR2 SYDVKM. This CDR3 region has 11 residues. Trimming left V 4 bases short and J 10 bases short, with 7 bases between. In the original workflow: ImmunoSEQ gave junction-only sequences without quality scores, so filtering differed. This table comes from immunoSEQ multiplex PCR, and its TCRdb copy is limited to in-frame clones, with some not included. That table furnishes V, J and clone size, whereas the DNA furnished D and trimming. Here the sample spans around 1.6 million clones, about 98% being singletons. Points on this clone: Its specificity is unknown.

Sequenced: naive CD4+ T cells sorted from blood. Stated subset: CD45RA+ positively selected. This chain joins TRBV28 and TRBJ1-4; D remains ambiguous. This receptor was obtained from a man in his thirties or forties in good health. The CDR3 is CASSSPGKLFF. The CDR3 DNA reads as TGTGCCAGCAGTTCACCAGGAAAACTGTTTTTT.